Presented here are 9 T cell receptor beta chains from one specimen sequenced in a study of cytomegalovirus exposure and HLA in healthy donors. PCR involved 60 Vbeta and 13 Jbeta primers. The protocol was immunoSEQ multiplex PCR, while the TCRdb copy is restricted to in-frame clones and leaves out a portion. The table records about 200,000 clones, around 86% of them present only once. Sequences were obtained from PBMCs. These receptors originate from a woman aged 40 to 50 in good health and CMV-seronegative.

The chain has TRBV6-1 and TRBJ2-7; 10 nucleotides match TRBD1. The CDR3 runs 14 residues. The J segment lost 2 bases and the V segment lost 8 bases, leaving 6 bases of the junction unmatched. The germline gives CDR1 MNHNS, CDR2 SASEGT. CDR3 region: CASGTGVSTYEQYF. The DNA for the CDR3 is TGTGCCAGCGGGACAGGGGTCTCCACCTACGAGCAGTACTTC.

The chain recombines TRBV28 with TRBJ1-2; D call uncertain. This CDR3 is 13 amino acids long. The ends were cut back, 5 bases at V and 7 bases at J, with 14 bases in the middle. Germline V CDR1 and CDR2: MDHEN, SYDVKM. The CDR3 DNA follows: TGTGCCAGCAGTCCCCGGAGCCGGCGTGGCTACACCTTC. It codes for CASSPRSRRGYTF.

The gene calls are TRBV28 and TRBJ1-5; tentatively, D is TRBD1 (5 bases). CDR1 and CDR2 (germline): MDHEN, SYDVKM. This CDR3 is built from 15 residues. V shed 9 bases and J shed 2 bases, with 17 bases lying between them. In DNA, the CDR3 is TGTGCCAGTAGACCAGGGTCGGGGGGCAATCAGCCCCAGCATTTT. This codes for CASRPGSGGNQPQHF.

The rearrangement links TRBV6-5 to TRBJ2-1; TRBD2 aligns across 12 bases. The CDR3 has 15 amino acids. With 5 bases clipped from V and 6 bases from J, the junction kept 5 bases outside the gene matches. Per germline, CDR1 MNHEY and CDR2 SVGAGI. In DNA, the CDR3 is TGTGCCAGCAGTAGACTAGCGGGAGTGGGCAATGAGCAGTTCTTC. As protein: CASSRLAGVGNEQFF.

This chain uses TRBV28 with TRBJ2-3, with 9 bases lining up with TRBD1. There are 19 residues in the CDR3. After removal of 0 bases from V and 5 bases from J, the junction contained 15 bases not matched to a gene. CDR1 is MDHEN and CDR2 is SYDVKM in the germline V gene. CDR3 in DNA: TGTGCCAGCAGTTTATGGGGGGCGACCGGGACAGGGACGGGAGATACGCAGTATTTT. Translating gives CASSLWGATGTGTGDTQYF.

V and J are TRBV6-1 and TRBJ2-5; 11 positions match TRBD2. The CDR3 sequence is 15 residues long. J was trimmed by 5 bases and V by 8 bases; bases with no gene match: 10. Germline values: CDR1 MNHNS, CDR2 SASEGT. The DNA for the CDR3 is TGTGCCAGCCTGTCCCTAGCGGGAGGTTCGGAGACCCAGTACTTC. Translating gives CASLSLAGGSETQYF.

The chain joins TRBV7-9 to TRBJ1-2; D is ambiguous. The ends were cut back, 3 bases at V and 5 bases at J, with 16 bases in the middle. Germline lookup yields CDR1 SEHNR and CDR2 FQNEAQ (reference sequence). The CDR3 loop spans 15 amino acids. The CDR3 DNA sequence: TGTGCCAGCAGCTTGTTGGGTGGCCGGACTTATGGCTACACCTTC. Residues: CASSLLGGRTYGYTF.

This chain joins TRBV18 and TRBJ2-7; 8 bases agree with TRBD2. The trim removed 0 bases at V and 7 bases at J, leaving 8 bases unmatched. In germline, CDR1 is KGHSH, CDR2 LQKENI. CDR3 size: 15 residues. CDR3 loop: CASSPPGLVTGEQYF. CDR3 sequence (DNA): TGTGCCAGCTCACCACCGGGACTAGTAACGGGAGAGCAGTACTTC.

The chain employs TRBV19 and TRBJ2-1, with D possibly matching TRBD1 (5 bases). The CDR3 has 13 amino acids. The germline CDR1 and CDR2 sequences are LNHDA and SQIVND (reference sequence). V was cut by 4 bases and J by 4 bases, with 8 bases left in between. CDR3: CASSTQGYNEQFF. In nucleotides, the CDR3 is TGTGCCAGTAGTACCCAGGGATACAATGAGCAGTTCTTC.